Below are 14 T cell receptor beta chains sequenced from a single sample in a study of beta chain features in type 1 diabetes. Sequencing targeted expressed TCRB transcripts, as all isolated RNA had been reverse transcribed. Using immunoSEQ multiplex PCR, the repertoire was profiled, and TCRdb retains in-frame clones only, with some absent. The table shows roughly 330,000 clones, with approximately 11% occurring only once. Specimen: naive CD4+ T cells from blood. The receptor set was obtained from a woman under 40 in good health.

This clone was found a few times. The rearrangement joins TRBV2 to TRBJ1-3; D ambiguous. The germline V gene has CDR1 SNHLY and CDR2 FYNNEI. The CDR3 is 12 amino acids. Trimming pared 2 bases from V and 11 bases from J, leaving 10 bases between. CDR3 residues: CASSEFGWAIYF. DNA of the CDR3: TGTGCCAGCAGTGAATTCGGGTGGGCCATATATTTT. Drawing the rest from reference TRBV2 and TRBJ1-3, the complete variable domain is EPEVTQTPSHQVTQMGQEVILRCVPISNHLYFYWYRQILGQKVEFLVSFYNNEISEKSEIFDDQFSVERPDGSNFTLKIRSTKLEDSAMYFCASSEFGWAIYFGEGSWLTVV.

The J gene is TRBJ1-2, the V gene TRBV5-4, with D perhaps matching TRBD1 (5 bases). This CDR3 is built from 14 residues. V was trimmed by 5 bases and J by 4 bases, leaving 15 bases between them. CDR1 and CDR2 from the germline V gene are SGHNT and YYREEE (reference sequence). The CDR3 region is CASRGPTDIYGYTF. In DNA form, the CDR3 reads TGTGCCAGCAGAGGACCGACGGACATCTATGGCTACACCTTC. The full variable domain, completed using reference TRBV5-4 and TRBJ1-2, is ETGVTQSPTHLIKTRGQQVTLRCSSQSGHNTVSWYQQALGQGPQFIFQYYREEENGRGNFPPRFSGLQFPNYSSELNVNALELDDSALYLCASRGPTDIYGYTFGSGTRLTVV.

This clone was detected only a few times. The chain joins TRBV18 to TRBJ2-7; no reliable D call. V was trimmed by 2 bases and J by 2 bases, leaving 10 bases between them. The CDR3 runs to 14 residues. Germline CDR1 is KGHSH and CDR2 is LQKENI. CDR3 residues: CASSPSPGAYEQYF. CDR3 sequence (DNA): TGTGCCAGCTCACCATCCCCAGGCGCCTACGAGCAGTACTTC.

This chain links TRBV9 with TRBJ2-5; D is uncertain. The CDR3 contains 13 residues. Germline assignment: CDR1 SGDLS and CDR2 YYNGEE. The germline V and J ends were trimmed by 1 base and 2 bases, with 6 bases remaining between them. In DNA, the CDR3 is TGTGCCAGCAGCGTAAGCCTGCAAGAGACCCAGTACTTC. Encoded protein: CASSVSLQETQYF.

This clone was seen a few times. The chain uses TRBV9 and TRBJ1-4; TRBD1 is a possible D gene (6 bases). CDR3 length: 14 residues. V gave up 2 bases and J gave up 3 bases, with 8 bases separating them. The germline V gene has CDR1 SGDLS and CDR2 YYNGEE. The CDR3 DNA follows: TGTGCCAGCAGCGTGACAGGCCCTAATGAAAAACTGTTTTTT. As protein: CASSVTGPNEKLFF.

The table lists this clone with a few counts. The junction departs from germline at one end; a sequencing error may be responsible. V is TRBV7-7 and J is TRBJ2-5; 8 nucleotides align to TRBD1. The germline V gene encodes CDR1 SSHAT and CDR2 FNYEAQ (reference sequence). This CDR3 has 13 amino acids. The CDR3 loop reads CASSQQGVETQYF. DNA of the CDR3: TGTGCTAGCAGCCAACAGGGGGTGGAGACCCAGTACTTC.

This clone was detected a few times. This chain joins TRBV19 and TRBJ1-1, with a weak D call TRBD1 (5 bases). This CDR3 has 15 residues. V dropped 6 bases and J dropped 0 bases, with 14 bases sitting between them. Germline CDR1 LNHDA, CDR2 SQIVND (reference sequence). Here the CDR3 reads CASRPGTDLNTEAFF. The CDR3 DNA is TGTGCCAGTAGACCCGGGACTGATCTGAACACTGAAGCTTTCTTT.

The chain has TRBV28 and TRBJ2-7; tentative D call: TRBD2 (6 bases). Germline CDR1 is MDHEN and CDR2 is SYDVKM. Trimming cost V 6 bases and J 1 base, with 13 bases left between them. The CDR3 totals 14 residues. CDR3 coding DNA: TGTGCCAGCAGCTCGGGGCGGGAATCCTACGAGCAGTACTTC. Amino acids: CASSSGRESYEQYF. Based on the CDR3 plus reference TRBV28 and TRBJ2-7, the full variable domain is DVKVTQSSRYLVKRTGEKVFLECVQDMDHENMFWYRQDPGLGLRLIYFSYDVKMKEKGDIPEGYSVSREKKERFSLILESASTNQTSMYLCASSSGRESYEQYFGPGTRLTVT.

This clone occurred a few times. The chain couples TRBV18 to TRBJ2-3, with D unresolved. Germline V gene lookup returns CDR1 KGHSH and CDR2 LQKENI. V dropped 3 bases and J dropped 3 bases, with 10 bases sitting between them. CDR3 length equals 14 residues. The CDR3 nucleotides are TGTGCCAGCTCACCGTCAATTAGTACAGATACGCAGTATTTT. Encoded protein: CASSPSISTDTQYF. Supplemented by reference TRBV18 and TRBJ2-3, the full variable domain reads NAGVMQNPRHLVRRRGQEARLRCSPMKGHSHVYWYRQLPEEGLKFMVYLQKENIIDESGMPKERFSAEFPKEGPSILRIQQVVRGDSAAYFCASSPSISTDTQYFGPGTRLTVL.

This clone was counted ten times or more. This chain connects TRBV7-9 to TRBJ2-7; TRBD1 aligns across 8 bases. The CDR3 sequence is 15 residues long. J lost 4 bases, V lost 5 bases, and 10 bases had no gene match. The germline CDR1 and CDR2 sequences are SEHNR and FQNEAQ (reference sequence). The CDR3, as DNA: TGTGCCAGCAGCCCCCACGGACAGGGCGGGTACGAGCAGTACTTC. Translating gives CASSPHGQGGYEQYF.

The gene calls are TRBV28 and TRBJ1-3, with D unresolved. Per the germline V gene, CDR1 is MDHEN and CDR2 is SYDVKM. The V end lost 2 bases, the J end lost 0 bases, and 8 bases lay between the germline ends. This CDR3 is built from 15 residues. The CDR3 loop is CASSLTRYSGNTIYF. In DNA form, the CDR3 reads TGTGCCAGCAGTTTAACCAGGTACTCTGGAAACACCATATATTTT.

A few counts support this clone. J is TRBJ2-2 and V is TRBV2; 8 bases map to TRBD1. Per germline, CDR1 SNHLY and CDR2 FYNNEI. CDR3 length equals 14 residues. Germline trimming cut 5 bases from V and 4 bases from J; bases unmatched to any gene: 3. The CDR3 DNA is TGTGCCAGCAGTTTCAGGGGGCTCACCGGGGAGCTGTTTTTT. Residues: CASSFRGLTGELFF.

This clone was found a few times. This rearrangement joins TRBV7-2 to TRBJ1-1, with a weak D call TRBD1 (6 bases). Germline lookup yields CDR1 SGHTA and CDR2 FQGNSA. The length of the CDR3 is 15 residues. Trimming removed 3 bases at V and 1 base at J, with 12 bases between. CDR3 in amino acids: CASSLGDTWNTEAFF. CDR3 DNA sequence: TGTGCCAGCAGCTTGGGGGACACCTGGAACACTGAAGCTTTCTTT.

The gene calls are TRBV9 and TRBJ2-1; TRBD2 matches at 8 bases. V trimming: 1 base; J trimming: 7 bases; junction bases outside the gene matches: 10. Germline V gives CDR1 SGDLS, CDR2 YYNGEE. The CDR3 loop spans 16 amino acids. CDR3: CASSVLRTSSENEQFF. CDR3 in DNA: TGTGCCAGCAGCGTACTCAGGACTAGCTCGGAGAATGAGCAGTTCTTC.